The T cell receptor (beta chain) described here comes from a study of beta chain features in type 1 diabetes. Study-wide background: Examination covered roughly 100,000,000 sorted cells spanning all samples. Study outcomes and limitations: Moderate yet significant TCRB CDR3 shortening was seen in Type 1 diabetes patients in all four CD4+ subsets. High TCR expression in some cells could lead to their over-representation in cDNA sequencing.

It was via CD45RO/CCR7/CD25/CD127/CD95/CD27 that CD4+ naive, central memory, regulatory and stem cell-like memory cells were sorted. Trimming stripped 4 bases from V and 2 bases from J, with 5 bases between. The CDR3 is 11 residues long. Looked up from germline, CDR1 is SQVTM and CDR2 is ANQGSEA. As concerns this clone: The antigen is undetermined. The sample carries other DNA sequences with the same CDR3.

Expressed TCRB transcripts were sequenced because the entire RNA isolate underwent reverse transcription. The read count averaged about 3.57 million across naive, central memory and regulatory T cell samples. Sequencing was performed with immunoSEQ multiplex PCR; in TCRdb, only in-frame clones are kept and a portion is missing. The table records about 260,000 clones, approximately 25% of them present only once. The chain is built from TRBV29-1 and TRBJ2-5; the D is unclear. Sequences were obtained from naive CD4+ T cells from blood. The TCR originated in a woman aged 25 to 39 with type 1 diabetes. CDR3 nucleotide sequence: TGCAGCGTTGGGCAGCAAGAGACCCAGTACTTC. Protein sequence: CSVGQQETQYF. The whole variable domain, filled in from reference TRBV29-1 and TRBJ2-5, reads SAVISQKPSRDICQRGTSLTIQCQVDSQVTMMFWYRQQPGQSLTLIATANQGSEATYESGFVIDKFPISRPNLTFSTLTVSNMSPEDSSIYLCSVGQQETQYFGPGTRLLVL.